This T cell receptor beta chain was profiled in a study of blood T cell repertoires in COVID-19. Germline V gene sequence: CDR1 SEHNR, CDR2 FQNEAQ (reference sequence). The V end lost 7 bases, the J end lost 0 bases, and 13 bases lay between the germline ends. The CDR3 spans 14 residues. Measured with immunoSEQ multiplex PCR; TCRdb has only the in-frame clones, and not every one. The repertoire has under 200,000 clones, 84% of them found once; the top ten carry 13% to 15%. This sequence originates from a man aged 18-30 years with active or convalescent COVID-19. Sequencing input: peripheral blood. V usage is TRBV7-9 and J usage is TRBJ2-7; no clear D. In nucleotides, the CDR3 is TGTGCCAGCAACCCTATACTAAGCTCCTACGAGCAGTACTTC. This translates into CASNPILSSYEQYF.